A single sample is the source of the 18 T cell receptor beta chains below, sequenced in a study of blood T cell repertoires in COVID-19. TCRdb keeps only in-frame clones here, not all; method: immunoSEQ multiplex PCR. The table has just over 300,000 clones, about 90% seen once. The sample was peripheral blood. The receptors shown here come from a young woman with COVID-19, enrolled during active disease.

V gene TRBV29-1 combines with J gene TRBJ2-3, with TRBD1 matching over 8 bases. V dropped 8 bases and J dropped 2; count of bases not matched to a gene: 6. Germline loops: CDR1 SQVTM, CDR2 ANQGSEA. CDR3 length: 13 residues. The CDR3, as DNA: TGCAGCACGAAACAGGGGGACACAGATACGCAGTATTTT. It specifies CSTKQGDTDTQYF.

The chain links TRBV6-1 to TRBJ2-2; no firm D call. The V and J ends lost 1 base and 3 bases respectively, with 9 bases between them. The germline CDR1 and CDR2 sequences are MNHNS and SASEGT. The CDR3 is 15 amino acids. CDR3 nucleotide sequence: TGTGCCAGCAGTGAAGTAGGCGGATACACCGGGGAGCTGTTTTTT. This codes for CASSEVGGYTGELFF.

This sequence joins TRBV7-2 and TRBJ2-1; 15 nucleotides agree with TRBD2. Trimming cost V 4 bases and J 12 bases; bases outside gene matches: 7. Germline V gene data show CDR1 as SGHTA and CDR2 as FQGNSA. CDR3 length: 15 amino acids. CDR3 residues: CASSSGLAGGAGQFF. Written as DNA, the CDR3 is TGTGCCAGCAGCTCCGGACTAGCGGGGGGGGCAGGGCAGTTCTTC.

This clone was seen once. The chain carries TRBV7-2 and TRBJ1-2; D call uncertain. V lost 6 bases and J lost 0, with 14 bases in between. There are 15 residues in the CDR3. Germline V gives CDR1 SGHTA, CDR2 FQGNSA. CDR3 nucleotides: TGTGCCAGCAGTTACACGGACGGGACTAACTATGGCTACACCTTC. Amino acid sequence: CASSYTDGTNYGYTF.

The chain recombines TRBV2 with TRBJ2-7; 8 nucleotides line up with TRBD1. The V gene's germline CDR1 is SNHLY and CDR2 FYNNEI. Germline trimming cut 4 bases from V and 6 bases from J; bases unmatched to any gene: 11. The CDR3 is made up of 15 amino acids. CDR3 in amino acids: CASSVGAGGASEQYF. As DNA, the CDR3 is TGTGCCAGCAGTGTTGGGGCAGGGGGCGCGTCCGAGCAGTACTTC.

This clone appeared a single time. The chain uses TRBV6-5 and TRBJ1-2; TRBD1 matches at 7 bases. This CDR3 is 13 amino acids long. Germline V gives CDR1 MNHEY, CDR2 SVGAGI. V was pared by 5 bases and J by 5 bases, with 5 bases of the junction left unmatched. For the CDR3, the DNA is TGTGCCAGCAGTCCGGACAGGATTTATGGCTACACCTTC. Translation: CASSPDRIYGYTF.

V is TRBV25-1 and J is TRBJ1-4; the D is unclear. CDR3 length equals 16 residues. Germline V gives CDR1 MGHDK, CDR2 SYGVNS. V dropped 5 bases and J dropped 5 bases, with 18 bases sitting between them. CDR3: CASSPNVAEQNEKLFF. CDR3 DNA sequence: TGTGCCAGCAGTCCCAACGTGGCGGAGCAAAATGAAAAACTGTTTTTT.

The CDR3 protein is CASSSSTGNTIYF. The CDR3 DNA reads as TGTGCCAGCAGCTCATCCACTGGAAACACCATATATTTT. The chain recombines TRBV7-9 with TRBJ1-3; D is uncertain. Trimming took off 4 bases at V and 2 bases at J, with 6 bases between the two ends. Germline lookup yields CDR1 SEHNR and CDR2 FQNEAQ (reference sequence). CDR3 length equals 13 residues.

This chain joins TRBV5-1 and TRBJ1-2, with TRBD1 as a possible D gene (5 bases). Trimming took off 0 bases at V and 5 bases at J, with 8 bases between the two ends. Germline V CDR1 and CDR2: SGHRS, YFSETQ. CDR3 size: 13 residues. The CDR3 bases are TGCGCCAGCAGCTTGGGACAGCCTTATGGCTACACCTTC. This translates into CASSLGQPYGYTF. The full variable domain, with the rest looked up from reference TRBV5-1 and TRBJ1-2, is KAGVTQTPRYLIKTRGQQVTLSCSPISGHRSVSWYQQTPGQGLQFLFEYFSETQRNKGNFPGRFSGRQFSNSRSEMNVSTLELGDSALYLCASSLGQPYGYTFGSGTRLTVV.

The chain has TRBV28 and TRBJ2-2; D not resolved. V was clipped by 4 bases and J by 4 bases, with 4 bases between them. CDR1 is MDHEN, CDR2 SYDVKM, per germline. This CDR3 region has 12 residues. CDR3: CASSSLTGELFF. The CDR3 DNA reads TGTGCCAGCAGTTCCCTCACCGGGGAGCTGTTTTTT.

The genes are TRBV7-2 and TRBJ2-7; weak D call: TRBD2 (7 bases). V was cut by 1 base and J by 2 bases, with 15 bases left in between. The CDR3 has 16 residues. CDR1 SGHTA and CDR2 FQGNSA come from the germline V gene. This CDR3 reads CASSLDGGGPPYEQYF. The CDR3 DNA reads TGTGCCAGCAGCTTAGACGGCGGGGGCCCCCCCTACGAGCAGTACTTC.

The V gene is TRBV29-1, the J gene TRBJ2-1, with 10 bases lining up with TRBD1. Germline CDR1 and CDR2: SQVTM and ANQGSEA. The CDR3 extends over 9 amino acids. The J segment lost 15 bases and the V segment lost 4 bases, leaving 0 bases of the junction unmatched. CDR3 nucleotides: TGCAGCGTTGGGACAGGGGGGTTCTTC. Its protein is CSVGTGGFF.

The V gene is TRBV27, the J gene TRBJ2-5; a weak D match, TRBD1 (6 bases). The CDR3 has 13 amino acids. The V end lost 4 bases, the J end lost 3 bases, and 9 bases lay between the germline ends. Germline loops: CDR1 MNHEY, CDR2 SMNVEV (reference sequence). The CDR3: CASSSYREETQYF. Written as DNA, the CDR3 is TGTGCCAGCAGTTCGTACAGGGAAGAGACCCAGTACTTC.

The chain couples TRBV13 to TRBJ1-2, with TRBD1 matching over 9 bases. Germline loops: CDR1 PRHDT, CDR2 FYEKMQ (reference sequence). V shed 7 bases, J shed 8 bases, and the junction held 8 bases outside the gene matches. This CDR3 spans 13 amino acids. The CDR3 loop is CASNLWTGDGYTF. In DNA, the CDR3 is TGTGCCAGCAACCTTTGGACAGGGGACGGCTACACCTTC.

This clone occurred once. The chain combines TRBV2 with TRBJ1-2, with TRBD1 matching over 8 bases. This CDR3 has 13 amino acids. The germline gives CDR1 SNHLY, CDR2 FYNNEI. J gave up 7 bases and V 7 bases, and 8 bases lay outside the gene matches. The CDR3, as DNA: TGTGCCAGCACCGTGGACAGGGAGCGTGGCTACACCTTC. Its translation is CASTVDRERGYTF.

This clone was counted many times. V usage is TRBV30 and J usage is TRBJ1-4, with D maybe TRBD1 (5 bases). The CDR3 is 13 residues long. CDR1 and CDR2 from the germline V gene are GTSNPN and SVGIG (reference sequence). The V end was cut by 8 bases, the J end by 2 bases, with 12 bases between. This CDR3 reads CAGYGGTNEKLFF. The CDR3 bases are TGTGCCGGATATGGGGGGACTAATGAAAAACTGTTTTTT.

The genes are TRBV11-3 and TRBJ2-7; D remains unclear. This CDR3 contains 13 residues. V dropped 9 bases and J dropped 6 bases, with 18 bases sitting between them. Looked up from germline, CDR1 is SGHNT and CDR2 is YENEEA. CDR3 coding DNA: TGTGCCAGGCCTCATTCCTGGCTTTTCGAGCAGTACGTC. It specifies CARPHSWLFEQYV.

The V and J genes are TRBV5-5 and TRBJ1-2; the D gene is possibly TRBD1 (5 bases). The CDR3 is 14 residues long. V gave up 5 bases and J gave up 5 bases, with 16 bases separating them. Germline V CDR1 and CDR2: SGHKS, YYEKEE (reference sequence). CDR3 nucleotide sequence: TGTGCCAGCAGAGGTGAAGACAGACTTTATGGCTACACCTTC. Its protein is CASRGEDRLYGYTF.